A selection of T cell receptor beta chains follows, all from one sample in a study of T cell responses to AZD1222 COVID-19 vaccine. Repertoires were generated with immunoSEQ multiplex PCR, while TCRdb's copy carries only in-frame clones and drops some. The sample gives around 65,000 clones, approximately 83% of which show up once; about an eighth is in the top ten. The starting material was peripheral blood, obtained on day 0 of AZD1222 vaccination. These receptors were collected from an adult in good health. CDR3s include the opening cysteine and the closing phenylalanine or tryptophan. The order of the fields is clone size, V gene, D gene, J gene, CDR3 DNA, CDR3 protein. D genes are given only for firm matches. Size tells how often a clone was seen (once, few, many) or the class of an expanded clone, and some rows leave it out.

once	TRBV19	NA	TRBJ2-7	TGTGCCAGTAGTAGCAGGGTTTACGAGCAGTACTTC	CASSSRVYEQYF
medium-sized	TRBV6-2/TRBV6-3	TRBD1	TRBJ1-1	TGTGCCAGCAGTACCGACAGGGGGCCGGACACTGAAGCTTTCTTT	CASSTDRGPDTEAFF
few	TRBV20-1	NA	TRBJ1-3	TGCAGTGCTAGTCCAGGTTCCGGAAACACCATATATTTT	CSASPGSGNTIYF
NA	TRBV14	NA	TRBJ1-2	TGTGCCAGCAGCCAAGTAGCTCGTGGCGGCTACACCTTC	CASSQVARGGYTF
NA	TRBV3-1/TRBV3-2	TRBD1	TRBJ2-7	TGTGCCAGCAGGTCCAGGACAGGACGGACGACCTACGAGCAGTACTTC	CASRSRTGRTTYEQYF
NA	TRBV4-2	NA	TRBJ2-3	TGTGCCAGCAGCCAAGAGTCGGGTACGCAGTATTTT	CASSQESGTQYF
NA	TRBV7-9	NA	TRBJ1-1	TGTGCCAGCACCCTTCTGGCTGAAGCTTTCTTT	CASTLLAEAFF
few	TRBV4-1	NA	TRBJ1-5	TGCGCCAGCAGCCAAGATGTCCGTCAGCCCCAGCATTTT	CASSQDVRQPQHF
once	TRBV7-6	NA	TRBJ2-2	TGTGCCAGCAGCTCAGGGACTCTCAACACCGGGGAGCTGTTTTTT	CASSSGTLNTGELFF
NA	TRBV6-5	NA	TRBJ1-5	TGTGCCAGCAGGGGAGGCTCGGATGGCAATCAGCCCCAGCATTTT	CASRGGSDGNQPQHF
NA	TRBV10-1	TRBD1	TRBJ2-5	TGCGCCAGCAGTGAGTCCCGGACAGGGGCCGCCCAAGAGACCCAGTACTTC	CASSESRTGAAQETQYF